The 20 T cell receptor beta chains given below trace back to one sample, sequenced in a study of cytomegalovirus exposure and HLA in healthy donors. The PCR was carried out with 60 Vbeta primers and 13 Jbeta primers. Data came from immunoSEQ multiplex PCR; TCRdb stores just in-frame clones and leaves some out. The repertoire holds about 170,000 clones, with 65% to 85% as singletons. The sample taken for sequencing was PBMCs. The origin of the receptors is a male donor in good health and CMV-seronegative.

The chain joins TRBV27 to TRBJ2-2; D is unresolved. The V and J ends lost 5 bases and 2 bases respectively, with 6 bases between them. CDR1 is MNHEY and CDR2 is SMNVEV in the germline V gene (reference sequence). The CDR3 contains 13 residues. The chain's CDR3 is CASSQSNTGELFF. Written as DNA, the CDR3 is TGTGCCAGCAGTCAATCAAACACCGGGGAGCTGTTTTTT.

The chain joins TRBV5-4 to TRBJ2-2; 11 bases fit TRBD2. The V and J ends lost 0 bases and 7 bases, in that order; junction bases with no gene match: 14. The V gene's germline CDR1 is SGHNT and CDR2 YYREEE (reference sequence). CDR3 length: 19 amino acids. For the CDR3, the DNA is TGTGCCAGCAGCTTGGGGGGACAGGCAGGGACTAGCGGACTCGGGGAGCTGTTTTTT. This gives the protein CASSLGGQAGTSGLGELFF.

The CDR3 DNA sequence: TGTGCCAGCAGCTTGGCGGGGCTGGAGACCCAGTACTTC. Protein: CASSLAGLETQYF. The chain couples TRBV7-9 to TRBJ2-5, with D possibly being TRBD2 (6 bases). V was clipped by 3 bases and J by 5 bases, with 10 bases between them. The V gene's germline CDR1 is SEHNR and CDR2 FQNEAQ (reference sequence). The CDR3 contains 13 residues.

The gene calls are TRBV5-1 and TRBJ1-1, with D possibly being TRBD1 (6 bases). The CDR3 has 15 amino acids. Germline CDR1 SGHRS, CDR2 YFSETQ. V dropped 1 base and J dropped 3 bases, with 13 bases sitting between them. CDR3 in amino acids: CASSLTQGKDTEAFF. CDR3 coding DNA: TGCGCCAGCAGCTTGACACAGGGAAAGGACACTGAAGCTTTCTTT.

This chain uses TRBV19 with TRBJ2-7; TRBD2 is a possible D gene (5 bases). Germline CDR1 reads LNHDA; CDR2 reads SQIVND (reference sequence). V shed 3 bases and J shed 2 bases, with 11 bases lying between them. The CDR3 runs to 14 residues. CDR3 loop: CASSMLDSPYEQYF. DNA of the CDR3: TGTGCCAGTAGTATGCTGGACTCGCCCTACGAGCAGTACTTC.

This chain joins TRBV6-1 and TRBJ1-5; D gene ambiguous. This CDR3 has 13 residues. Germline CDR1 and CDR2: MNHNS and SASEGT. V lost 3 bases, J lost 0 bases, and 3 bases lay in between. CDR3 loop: CASSDSSNQPQHF. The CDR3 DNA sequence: TGTGCCAGCAGTGATAGTAGCAATCAGCCCCAGCATTTT.

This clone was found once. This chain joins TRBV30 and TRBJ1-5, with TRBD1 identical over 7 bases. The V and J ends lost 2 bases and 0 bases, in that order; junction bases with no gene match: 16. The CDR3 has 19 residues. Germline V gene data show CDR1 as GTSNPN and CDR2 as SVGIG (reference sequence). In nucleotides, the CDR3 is TGTGCCTGGAGTAAAAGGACAGGTTTTTCCTTGTCTAGCAATCAGCCCCAGCATTTT. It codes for CAWSKRTGFSLSSNQPQHF.

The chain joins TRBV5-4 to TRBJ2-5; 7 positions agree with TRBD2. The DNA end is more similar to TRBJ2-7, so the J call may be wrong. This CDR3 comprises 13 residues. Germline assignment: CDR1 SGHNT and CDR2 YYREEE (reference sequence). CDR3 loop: CASSLWGGYEQYF. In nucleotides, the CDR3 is TGTGCCAGCAGCTTATGGGGGGGTTACGAGCAGTACTTC.

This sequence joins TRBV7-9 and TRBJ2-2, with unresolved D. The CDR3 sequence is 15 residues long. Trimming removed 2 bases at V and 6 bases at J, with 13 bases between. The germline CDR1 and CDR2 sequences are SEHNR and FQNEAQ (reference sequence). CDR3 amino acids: CASSLLPGLAGELFF. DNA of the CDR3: TGTGCCAGCAGCTTACTGCCCGGCCTAGCCGGGGAGCTGTTTTTT.

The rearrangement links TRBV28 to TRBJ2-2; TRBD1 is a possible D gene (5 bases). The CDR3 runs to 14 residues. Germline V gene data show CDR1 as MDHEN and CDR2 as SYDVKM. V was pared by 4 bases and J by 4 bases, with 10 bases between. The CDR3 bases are TGTGCCAGCAGTTGGGGCAGGTCCACCGGGGAGCTGTTTTTT. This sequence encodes CASSWGRSTGELFF.

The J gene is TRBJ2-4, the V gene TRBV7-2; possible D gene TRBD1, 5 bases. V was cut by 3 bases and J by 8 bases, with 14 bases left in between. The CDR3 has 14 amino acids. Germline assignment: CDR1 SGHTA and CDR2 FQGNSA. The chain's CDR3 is CASSFRPQGYIQYF. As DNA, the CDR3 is TGTGCCAGCAGCTTCCGACCCCAGGGTTACATTCAGTACTTC.

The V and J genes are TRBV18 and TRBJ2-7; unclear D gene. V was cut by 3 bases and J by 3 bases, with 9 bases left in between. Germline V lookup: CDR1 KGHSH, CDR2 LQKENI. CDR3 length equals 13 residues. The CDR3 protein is CASSPGSSYEQYF. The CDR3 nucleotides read TGTGCCAGCTCACCGGGCTCGAGCTACGAGCAGTACTTC.

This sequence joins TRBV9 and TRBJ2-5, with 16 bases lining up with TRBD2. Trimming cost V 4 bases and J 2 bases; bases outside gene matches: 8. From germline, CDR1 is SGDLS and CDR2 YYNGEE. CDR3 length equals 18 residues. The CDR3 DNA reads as TGTGCCAGCAGCCCCGGGACTAGCGGGGGGGACTTGCAAGAGACCCAGTACTTC. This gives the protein CASSPGTSGGDLQETQYF.

Written as DNA, the CDR3 is TGCGCCAGCAGCTTGTCGTGGACAGGGTCCAACTACGAGCAGTACTTC. Translation gives CASSLSWTGSNYEQYF. This chain connects TRBV5-1 to TRBJ2-7; 8 nucleotides line up with TRBD1. Germline CDR1 is SGHRS and CDR2 is YFSETQ. J was trimmed by 3 bases and V by 1 base; bases with no gene match: 9. CDR3 length equals 16 residues.

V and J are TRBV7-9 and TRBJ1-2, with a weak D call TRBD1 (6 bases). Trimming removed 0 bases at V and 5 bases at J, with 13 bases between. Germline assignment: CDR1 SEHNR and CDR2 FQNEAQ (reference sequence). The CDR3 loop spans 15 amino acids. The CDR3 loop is CASSLAQGVGYGYTF. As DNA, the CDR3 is TGTGCCAGCAGCTTAGCACAGGGCGTAGGGTATGGCTACACCTTC.

The CDR3 DNA follows: TGTGCCAGCAGCTTAAGTGGGAGCACCGGGGAGCTGTTTTTT. Its protein is CASSLSGSTGELFF. The rearrangement joins TRBV7-9 to TRBJ2-2; weak D call: TRBD2 (5 bases). Trimming stripped 2 bases from V and 4 bases from J, with 8 bases between. The germline V gene has CDR1 SEHNR and CDR2 FQNEAQ (reference sequence). This CDR3 is 14 amino acids long.

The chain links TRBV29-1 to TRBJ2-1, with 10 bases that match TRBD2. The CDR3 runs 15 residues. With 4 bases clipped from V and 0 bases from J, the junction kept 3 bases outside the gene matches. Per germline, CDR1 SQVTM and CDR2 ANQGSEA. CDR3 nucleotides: TGCAGCGTTGGGAGCGGGAGGGCCTCCTACAATGAGCAGTTCTTC. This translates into CSVGSGRASYNEQFF.

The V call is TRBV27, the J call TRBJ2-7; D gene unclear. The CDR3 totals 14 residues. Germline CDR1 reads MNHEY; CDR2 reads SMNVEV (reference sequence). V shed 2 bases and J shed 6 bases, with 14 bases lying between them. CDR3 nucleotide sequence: TGTGCCAGCAGTTTACAAGACAACTCGGCCGAGCAGTACTTC. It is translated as CASSLQDNSAEQYF.

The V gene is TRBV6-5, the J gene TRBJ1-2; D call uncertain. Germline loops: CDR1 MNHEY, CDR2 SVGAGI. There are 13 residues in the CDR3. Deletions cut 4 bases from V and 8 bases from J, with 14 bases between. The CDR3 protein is CASSSVDYRGYTF. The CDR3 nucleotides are TGTGCCAGCAGTTCAGTGGACTATCGAGGCTACACCTTC.

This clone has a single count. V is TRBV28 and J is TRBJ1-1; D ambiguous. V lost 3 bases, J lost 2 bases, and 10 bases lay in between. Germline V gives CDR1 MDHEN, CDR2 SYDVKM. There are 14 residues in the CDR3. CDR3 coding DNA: TGTGCCAGCAGTTTTGGGAGGGTAAACACTGAAGCTTTCTTT. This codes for CASSFGRVNTEAFF.